This is a list of T cell receptor beta chains from one sample in a study of cytomegalovirus exposure and HLA in healthy donors. Produced via immunoSEQ multiplex PCR; TCRdb's table is partial and in-frame only. The table records 120,000 to 150,000 clones, about four fifths of them present only once. Sequenced sample: PBMCs. The source of these receptors is a man aged 30 to 45 in good health and CMV-seropositive. Each CDR3 is given with its conserved first and last residue. D genes are given only for firm matches. Some rows mark clone size as missing; the rest say once, few, many or name a class of expanded clone.

-	TRBV7-2	-	TRBJ1-1	TGTGCCAGCAGCTTAGTGGGACTAGAAACTGAAGCTTTCTTT	CASSLVGLETEAFF
TRBD1	TRBV6-4	-	TRBJ1-2	TGTGCCAGCGCGCAGGGGGGTTCCTATGGCTACACCTTC	CASAQGGSYGYTF
TRBD1	TRBV5-1	-	TRBJ2-3	TGCGCCAGCAGCCCTCCCACAGGGGCCCCCACAGATACGCAGTATTTT	CASSPPTGAPTDTQYF
TRBD1	TRBV9	-	TRBJ2-6	TGTGCCAGCAGCGGACAGGGCTCTGGGGCCAACGGCCTGACTTTC	CASSGQGSGANGLTF
TRBD1	TRBV5-6	-	TRBJ1-6	TGTGCCAGCAGCGGAGGGGGGACAGGGGCTTCACCCCTCCACTTT	CASSGGGTGASPLHF
-	TRBV5-8	-	TRBJ2-2	TGTGCCAGCAGCTTGGGACTGATACCGGGGGAGCTGTTTTTT	CASSLGLIPGELFF
-	TRBV5-1	once	TRBJ2-5	TGCGCCAGCAGCTTGATACTAGAAGAGACCCAGTACTTC	CASSLILEETQYF
TRBD2	TRBV6-4	-	TRBJ2-1	TGTGCCAGCAGTGATGGCACTAGCGGGGGTAACAATGAGCAGTTCTTC	CASSDGTSGGNNEQFF
TRBD1	TRBV27	-	TRBJ1-2	TGTGCCAGCAGTTTATCCTATTTGGGTCGGACAGGGGAAGGCTACACCTTC	CASSLSYLGRTGEGYTF
-	TRBV5-8	few	TRBJ1-1	TGTGCCAGCAGCTTTGAGGGTTCGATCAGCACTGAAGCTTTCTTT	CASSFEGSISTEAFF
TRBD1	TRBV27	-	TRBJ1-2	TGTGCCAGCAGTTTTCTGACAGGGTATGGCTACACCTTC	CASSFLTGYGYTF
-	TRBV19	-	TRBJ1-1	TGTGCCAGTAGTAGTTACAGGGCTGAAGCTTTCTTT	CASSSYRAEAFF
TRBD1	TRBV13	-	TRBJ2-3	TGTGCCAGCAGTAATCCAGGGGGCCATACGCAGTATTTT	CASSNPGGHTQYF
-	TRBV14	-	TRBJ2-1	TGTGCCAGCAGCCAAGATATGGGGGGTATAAGATCTGAGCAGTTCTTC	CASSQDMGGIRSEQFF
TRBD1	TRBV27	-	TRBJ1-5	TGTGCCAGCAGTTCGACAGGGTCGGGACAGCCCCAGCATTTT	CASSSTGSGQPQHF
TRBD2	TRBV11-2	-	TRBJ2-3	TGTGCCAGCAGACCTACTAGCGGGAGGATTACAGATACGCAGTATTTT	CASRPTSGRITDTQYF
-	TRBV29-1	-	TRBJ2-3	TGCAGCGTTGAGAGCGGCACAGATACGCAGTATTTT	CSVESGTDTQYF
-	TRBV13	-	TRBJ1-6	TGTGCCAGCAGCTTTTCGGCAGGCACCCTGGGGGGATCACCCCTCCACTTT	CASSFSAGTLGGSPLHF
TRBD1	TRBV5-1	few	TRBJ2-6	TGCGCCAGCAGCTCCCGGGACAGCCGTCTCTCTGGGGCCAACGTCCTGACTTTC	CASSSRDSRLSGANVLTF
TRBD1	TRBV28	-	TRBJ1-2	TGTGCCAGCAGGTTCCGAGACAGGGTCTATGGCTACACCTTC	CASRFRDRVYGYTF
-	TRBV9	-	TRBJ2-5	TGTGCCAGCAGCCACGACTTAAGGGGGGGCCGAGAGACCCAGTACTTC	CASSHDLRGGRETQYF
TRBD2	TRBV19	-	TRBJ2-7	TGTGCCAGTAGTTGGACTAGCGGGAGGATCCACGAGCAGTACTTC	CASSWTSGRIHEQYF
TRBD1	TRBV18	-	TRBJ1-2	TGTGCCAGCTCACCGTCACCGTATAACAGGGGTAGAGGGTATGGCTACACCTTC	CASSPSPYNRGRGYGYTF
TRBD1	TRBV28	-	TRBJ2-5	TGTGCCAGCACTAAGGGGGCTGCTGAGACCCAGTACTTC	CASTKGAAETQYF
-	TRBV28	-	TRBJ2-1	TGTGCCAGCAGAGCCGTTTACAATGAGCAGTTCTTC	CASRAVYNEQFF
-	TRBV6-6	-	TRBJ2-5	TGTGCCAGCAGTTTCCCCGGGACTTCCCAAGAGACCCAGTACTTC	CASSFPGTSQETQYF
-	TRBV15	-	TRBJ2-7	TGTGCCACCGCCCGGACAGGGAGGGACGAGCAGTACTTC	CATARTGRDEQYF
-	TRBV27	-	TRBJ1-5	TGTGCCAGCAGTTTAGGGGCAGATAATCAGCCCCAGCATTTT	CASSLGADNQPQHF
TRBD1	TRBV6-5	-	TRBJ2-5	TGTGCCAGCAGTAGTTGGACAGGGGCAGAGACCCAGTACTTC	CASSSWTGAETQYF
TRBD1	TRBV5-1	-	TRBJ2-7	TGCGCCAGCAGCCTGAGACAGGGGAATTACGAGCAGTACTTC	CASSLRQGNYEQYF